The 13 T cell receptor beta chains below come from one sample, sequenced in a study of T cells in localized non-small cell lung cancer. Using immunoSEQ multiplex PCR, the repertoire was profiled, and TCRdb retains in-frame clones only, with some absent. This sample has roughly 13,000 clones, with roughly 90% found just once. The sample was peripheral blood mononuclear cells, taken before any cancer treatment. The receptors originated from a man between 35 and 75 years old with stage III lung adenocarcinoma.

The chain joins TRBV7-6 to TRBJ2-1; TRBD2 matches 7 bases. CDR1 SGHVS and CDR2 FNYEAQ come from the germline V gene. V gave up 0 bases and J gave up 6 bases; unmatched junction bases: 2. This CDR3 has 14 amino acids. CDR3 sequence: CASSLAGGTNEQFF. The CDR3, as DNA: TGTGCCAGCAGCTTAGCGGGAGGGACCAATGAGCAGTTCTTC.

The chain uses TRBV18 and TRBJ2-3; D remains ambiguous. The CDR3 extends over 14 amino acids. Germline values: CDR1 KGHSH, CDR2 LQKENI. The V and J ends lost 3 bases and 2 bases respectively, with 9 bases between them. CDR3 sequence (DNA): TGTGCCAGCTCACCCCCCACACACACAGATACGCAGTATTTT. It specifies CASSPPTHTDTQYF.

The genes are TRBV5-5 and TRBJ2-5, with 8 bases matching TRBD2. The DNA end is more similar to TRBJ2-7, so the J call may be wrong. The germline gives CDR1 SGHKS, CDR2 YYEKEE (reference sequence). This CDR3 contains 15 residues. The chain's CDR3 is CASSPGGLAGGEQYF. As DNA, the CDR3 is TGTGCCAGCAGCCCGGGGGGGCTAGCCGGGGGCGAGCAGTACTTC.

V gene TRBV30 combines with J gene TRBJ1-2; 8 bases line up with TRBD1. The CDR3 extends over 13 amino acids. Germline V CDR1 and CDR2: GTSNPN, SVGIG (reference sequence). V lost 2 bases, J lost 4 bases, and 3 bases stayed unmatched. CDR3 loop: CAWSRQGPYGYTF. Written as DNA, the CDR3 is TGTGCCTGGAGTCGACAGGGGCCCTATGGCTACACCTTC.

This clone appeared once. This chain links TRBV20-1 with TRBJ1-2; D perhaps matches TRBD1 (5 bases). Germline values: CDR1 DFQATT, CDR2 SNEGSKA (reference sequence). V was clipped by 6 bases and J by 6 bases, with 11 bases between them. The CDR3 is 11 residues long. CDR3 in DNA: TGCAGTGCACCTACGGGGGATGGCTACACCTTC. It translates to CSAPTGDGYTF.

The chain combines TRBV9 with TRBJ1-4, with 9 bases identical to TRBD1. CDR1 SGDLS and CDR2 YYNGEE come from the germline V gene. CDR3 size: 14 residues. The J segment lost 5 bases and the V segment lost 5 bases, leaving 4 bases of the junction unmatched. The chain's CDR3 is CASSGGTGNEKLFF. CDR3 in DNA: TGTGCCAGCAGTGGCGGGACAGGGAATGAAAAACTGTTTTTT.

The CDR3 sequence is CASSVSQQGGGYTF. The DNA of the CDR3 is TGTGCCAGCAGCGTATCTCAACAGGGGGGCGGCTACACCTTC. The gene calls are TRBV7-2 and TRBJ1-2; TRBD1 agrees at 8 bases. Per the germline V gene, CDR1 is SGHTA and CDR2 is FQGNSA. V shed 5 bases and J 8 bases; nucleotides not matched to a gene: 10. The CDR3 length is 14 residues. The full variable domain, rest sourced from reference TRBV7-2 and TRBJ1-2, is GAGVSQSPSNKVTEKGKDVELRCDPISGHTALYWYRQSLGQGLEFLIYFQGNSAPDKSGLPSDRFSAERTGGSVSTLTIQRTQQEDSAVYLCASSVSQQGGGYTFGSGTRLTVV.

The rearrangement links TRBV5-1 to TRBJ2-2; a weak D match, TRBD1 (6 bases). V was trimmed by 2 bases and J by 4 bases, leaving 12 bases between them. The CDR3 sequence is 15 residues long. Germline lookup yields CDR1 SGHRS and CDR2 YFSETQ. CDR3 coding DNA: TGCGCCAGCAGCTTACAGGGTCTTAGCACCGGGGAGCTGTTTTTT. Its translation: CASSLQGLSTGELFF.

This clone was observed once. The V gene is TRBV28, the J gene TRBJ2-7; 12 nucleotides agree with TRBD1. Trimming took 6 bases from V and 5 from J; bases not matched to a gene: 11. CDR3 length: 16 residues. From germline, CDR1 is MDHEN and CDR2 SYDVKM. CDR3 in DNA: TGTGCCAGCAGCCTGCCCCGGGACAGGGGGCTCCACGAGCAGTACTTC. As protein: CASSLPRDRGLHEQYF.

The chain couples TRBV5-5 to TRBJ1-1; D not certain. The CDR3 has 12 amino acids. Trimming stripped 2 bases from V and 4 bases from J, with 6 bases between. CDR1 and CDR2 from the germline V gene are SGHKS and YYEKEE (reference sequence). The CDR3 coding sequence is TGTGCCAGCAGCTTACGGGGCACTGAAGCTTTCTTT. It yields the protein CASSLRGTEAFF.

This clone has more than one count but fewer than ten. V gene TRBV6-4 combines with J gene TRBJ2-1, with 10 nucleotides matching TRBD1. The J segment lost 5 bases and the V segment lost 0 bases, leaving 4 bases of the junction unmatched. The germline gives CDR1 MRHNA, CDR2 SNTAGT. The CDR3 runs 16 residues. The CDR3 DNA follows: TGTGCCAGCAGTGACTCGGGGACAGGGGACCACAATGAGCAGTTCTTC. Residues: CASSDSGTGDHNEQFF.

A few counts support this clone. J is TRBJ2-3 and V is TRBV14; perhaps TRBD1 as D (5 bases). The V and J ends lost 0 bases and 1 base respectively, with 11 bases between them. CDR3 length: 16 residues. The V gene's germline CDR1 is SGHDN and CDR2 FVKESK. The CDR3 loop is CASSQDKGARTDTQYF. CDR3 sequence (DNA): TGTGCCAGCAGCCAAGATAAAGGGGCTCGCACAGATACGCAGTATTTT. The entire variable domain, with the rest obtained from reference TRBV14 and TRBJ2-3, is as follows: EAGVTQFPSHSVIEKGQTVTLRCDPISGHDNLYWYRRVMGKEIKFLLHFVKESKQDESGMPNNRFLAERTGGTYSTLKVQPAELEDSGVYFCASSQDKGARTDTQYFGPGTRLTVL.

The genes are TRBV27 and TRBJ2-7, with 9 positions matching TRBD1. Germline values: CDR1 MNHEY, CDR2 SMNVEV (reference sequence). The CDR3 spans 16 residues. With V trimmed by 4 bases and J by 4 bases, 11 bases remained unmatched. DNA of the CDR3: TGTGCCAGCAGTTGGAACCTCCCGGGACAGGGTTACGAGCAGTACTTC. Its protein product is CASSWNLPGQGYEQYF.